The rows below give T cell receptor beta chains drawn from one sample of a study of regulatory T cells in long-lasting Graves disease. TCRdb fed the multiplex PCR reads into MiXCR, producing one record per CDR3 protein. The sample has more than 350,000 distinct CDR3 sequences, 15% seen once; the top ten hold 15% to 20%. These sequences were also reported in another study, on T cells in Graves' hyperthyroidism and ophthalmopathy.

This sample comprised peripheral blood mononuclear cells (PBMCs), obtained at new diagnosis, from a patient treated with antithyroid drugs. The source is a woman between 25 and 40 years old with Graves disease. Each CDR3 is given with its conserved first and last residue. Each record gives: D gene, V gene, CDR3 protein. D genes are given only for firm matches.

D: -
V: TRBV19
CDR3: CASSWQLQETQYF

D: -
V: TRBV5-8
CDR3: CASSLAGQFF

D: TRBD1
V: TRBV7-9
CDR3: CAGLGPATGSYEQYF

D: TRBD1
V: TRBV18
CDR3: CASSQAGQGTYGYTF

D: -
V: TRBV9
CDR3: CASSSSGTPYNEQFF

D: TRBD2
V: TRBV6-1
CDR3: CASRLGTSVSYEQYF

D: -
V: TRBV19
CDR3: CASSIWEQGPGNTIYF

D: -
V: TRBV28
CDR3: CASYLPGTVPNEQFF

D: TRBD1
V: TRBV27
CDR3: CASSFQGAGVYEQYF

D: TRBD2
V: TRBV5-4
CDR3: CASSLLLAGTNTGELFF

D: -
V: TRBV11-2
CDR3: CASSPNLRGLDNEQFF

D: TRBD2
V: TRBV6-2/TRBV6-3
CDR3: CASSYGASSSGAYNEQFF

D: -
V: TRBV29-1
CDR3: CSVASPGLEEEQYF

D: TRBD1
V: TRBV27
CDR3: CASRKMDRGINGYTF

D: -
V: TRBV9
CDR3: CASSVVTSTDTQYF

D: -
V: TRBV4-2
CDR3: CASSQDGPASGNQPQHF

D: -
V: TRBV27
CDR3: CASSSGWSYEQYF

D: -
V: TRBV18
CDR3: CASSQGVRDTEAFF

D: -
V: TRBV18
CDR3: CASSPPLRGNIQYF

D: -
V: TRBV12-3/TRBV12-4
CDR3: CASSYADSNEQFF

D: TRBD2
V: TRBV20-1
CDR3: CSARATSGSPYEQYF

D: -
V: TRBV18
CDR3: CASSQGRGETEAFF

D: TRBD1
V: TRBV30
CDR3: CAWHRDRRYTF

D: -
V: TRBV19
CDR3: CASSSYSETEAFF

D: TRBD2
V: TRBV5-1
CDR3: CASSPGLAGAAHNEQFF

D: -
V: TRBV7-7
CDR3: CASSLGDTDTRYF

D: TRBD2
V: TRBV6-1
CDR3: CASKEREGDEQYF

D: -
V: TRBV29-1
CDR3: CSVASQGGGNTIYF

D: -
V: TRBV12-3/TRBV12-4
CDR3: CASLPSDSYEQYF

D: TRBD1
V: TRBV11-2
CDR3: CASSQGTVGGLEGYTF

D: -
V: TRBV10-3
CDR3: CATSQGEETQYF

D: -
V: TRBV30
CDR3: CAWSVTPPVGYSYEQYF

D: TRBD1
V: TRBV6-1
CDR3: CASKMGQTNQPQHF

D: -
V: TRBV6-1
CDR3: CASSREKLFF

D: -
V: TRBV6-1
CDR3: CASRTGAGVVGTDTQYF

D: -
V: TRBV2
CDR3: CAGLAGRNTGELFF

D: -
V: TRBV18
CDR3: CASSPGHTEAFF

D: -
V: TRBV6-1
CDR3: CASSPSGFYEQYF

D: -
V: TRBV11-3
CDR3: CASSLGDAPGNTIYF

D: -
V: TRBV27
CDR3: CASSFFGAELTDTQYF

D: -
V: TRBV6-1
CDR3: CASSQRPSDTQYF

D: -
V: TRBV5-1
CDR3: CASRLAHEQYF

D: -
V: TRBV3-1
CDR3: CASSQTSTLYTDTQYF